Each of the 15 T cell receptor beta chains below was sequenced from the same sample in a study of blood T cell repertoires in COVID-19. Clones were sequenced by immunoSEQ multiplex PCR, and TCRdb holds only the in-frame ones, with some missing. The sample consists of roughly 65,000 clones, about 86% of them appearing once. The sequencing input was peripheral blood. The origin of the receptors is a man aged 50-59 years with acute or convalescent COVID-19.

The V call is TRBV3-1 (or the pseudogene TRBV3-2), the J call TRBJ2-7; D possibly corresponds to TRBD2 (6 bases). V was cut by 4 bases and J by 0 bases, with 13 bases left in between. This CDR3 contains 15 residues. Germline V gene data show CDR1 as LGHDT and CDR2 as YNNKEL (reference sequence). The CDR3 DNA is TGTGCCAGCAGCCGGGCTTGGGGACTCTCCTACGAGCAGTACTTC. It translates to CASSRAWGLSYEQYF.

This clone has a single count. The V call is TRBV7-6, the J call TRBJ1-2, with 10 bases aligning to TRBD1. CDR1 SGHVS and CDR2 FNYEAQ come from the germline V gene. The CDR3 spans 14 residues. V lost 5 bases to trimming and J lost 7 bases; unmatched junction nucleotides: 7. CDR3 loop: CASSPGTGVVGYTF. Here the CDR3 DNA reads TGTGCCAGCAGCCCAGGGACAGGGGTGGTTGGCTACACCTTC.

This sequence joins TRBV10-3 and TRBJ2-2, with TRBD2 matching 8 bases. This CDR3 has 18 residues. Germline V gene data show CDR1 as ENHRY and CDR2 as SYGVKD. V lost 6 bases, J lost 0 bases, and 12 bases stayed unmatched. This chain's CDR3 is CAISATSGAPTNTGELFF. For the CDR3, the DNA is TGTGCCATCAGCGCAACTAGCGGTGCACCAACGAACACCGGGGAGCTGTTTTTT.

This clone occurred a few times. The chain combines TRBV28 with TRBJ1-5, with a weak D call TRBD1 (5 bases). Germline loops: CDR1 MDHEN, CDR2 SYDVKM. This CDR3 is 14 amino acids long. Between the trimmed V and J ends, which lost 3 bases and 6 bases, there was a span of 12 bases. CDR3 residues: CASSLRGEGQPQHF. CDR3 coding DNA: TGTGCCAGCAGTTTGAGAGGGGAGGGTCAGCCCCAGCATTTT. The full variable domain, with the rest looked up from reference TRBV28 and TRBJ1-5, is DVKVTQSSRYLVKRTGEKVFLECVQDMDHENMFWYRQDPGLGLRLIYFSYDVKMKEKGDIPEGYSVSREKKERFSLILESASTNQTSMYLCASSLRGEGQPQHFGDGTRLSIL.

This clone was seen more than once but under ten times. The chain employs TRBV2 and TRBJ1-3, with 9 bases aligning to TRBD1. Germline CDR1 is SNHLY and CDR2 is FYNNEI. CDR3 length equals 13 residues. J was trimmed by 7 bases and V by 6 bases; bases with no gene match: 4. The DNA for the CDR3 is TGTGCCAGCAGCGAGACAGGGGGGAACACCATATATTTT. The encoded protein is CASSETGGNTIYF.

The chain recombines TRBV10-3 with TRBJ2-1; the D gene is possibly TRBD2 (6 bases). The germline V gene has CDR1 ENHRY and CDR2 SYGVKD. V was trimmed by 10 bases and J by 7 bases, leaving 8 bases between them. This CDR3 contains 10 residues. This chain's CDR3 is CATRGNEQFF. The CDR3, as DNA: TGTGCCACCCGGGGGAATGAGCAGTTCTTC.

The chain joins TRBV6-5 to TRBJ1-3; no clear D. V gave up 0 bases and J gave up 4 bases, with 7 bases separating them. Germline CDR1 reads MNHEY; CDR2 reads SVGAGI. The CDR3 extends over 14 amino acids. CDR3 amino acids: CASSYSSGGNTIYF. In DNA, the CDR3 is TGTGCCAGCAGTTACTCGAGCGGGGGAAACACCATATATTTT.

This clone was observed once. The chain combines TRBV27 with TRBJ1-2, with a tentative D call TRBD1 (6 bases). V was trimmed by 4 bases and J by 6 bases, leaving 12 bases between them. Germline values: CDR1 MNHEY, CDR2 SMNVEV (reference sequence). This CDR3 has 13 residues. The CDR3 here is CASSSRGRDGYTF. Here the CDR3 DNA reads TGTGCCAGCAGTTCCAGGGGAAGGGATGGCTACACCTTC.

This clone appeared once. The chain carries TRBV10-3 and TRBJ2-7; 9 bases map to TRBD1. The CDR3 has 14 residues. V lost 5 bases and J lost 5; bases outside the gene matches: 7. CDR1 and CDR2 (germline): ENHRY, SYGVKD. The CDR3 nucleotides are TGTGCCATCAGTTCAAAGGGGACAGGGAACGAGCAGTACTTC. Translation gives CAISSKGTGNEQYF.

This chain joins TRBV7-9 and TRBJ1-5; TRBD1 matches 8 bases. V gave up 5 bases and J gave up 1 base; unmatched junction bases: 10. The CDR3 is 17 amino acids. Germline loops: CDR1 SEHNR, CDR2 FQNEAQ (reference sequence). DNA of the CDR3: TGTGCCAGCAGCGCAGACAGGGGTCTGCGGAGCAATCAGCCCCAGCATTTT. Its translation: CASSADRGLRSNQPQHF. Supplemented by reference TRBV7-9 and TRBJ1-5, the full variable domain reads DTGVSQNPRHKITKRGQNVTFRCDPISEHNRLYWYRQTLGQGPEFLTYFQNEAQLEKSRLLSDRFSAERPKGSFSTLEIQRTEQGDSAMYLCASSADRGLRSNQPQHFGDGTRLSIL.

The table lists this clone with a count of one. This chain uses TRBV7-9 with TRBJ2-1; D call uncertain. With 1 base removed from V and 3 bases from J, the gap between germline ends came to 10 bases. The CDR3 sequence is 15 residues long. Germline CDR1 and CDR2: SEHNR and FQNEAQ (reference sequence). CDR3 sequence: CASSLGLLGYNEQFF. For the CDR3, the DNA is TGTGCCAGCAGCTTAGGACTGCTCGGCTACAATGAGCAGTTCTTC. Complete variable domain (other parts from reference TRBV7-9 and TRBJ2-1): DTGVSQNPRHKITKRGQNVTFRCDPISEHNRLYWYRQTLGQGPEFLTYFQNEAQLEKSRLLSDRFSAERPKGSFSTLEIQRTEQGDSAMYLCASSLGLLGYNEQFFGPGTRLTVL.

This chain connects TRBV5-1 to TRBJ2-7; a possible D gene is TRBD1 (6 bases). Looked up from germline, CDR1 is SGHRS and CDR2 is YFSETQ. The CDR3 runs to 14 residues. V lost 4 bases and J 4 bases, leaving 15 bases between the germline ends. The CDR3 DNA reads TGCGCCAGCAGCCATGGACAGAGACCATACGAGCAGTACTTC. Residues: CASSHGQRPYEQYF.

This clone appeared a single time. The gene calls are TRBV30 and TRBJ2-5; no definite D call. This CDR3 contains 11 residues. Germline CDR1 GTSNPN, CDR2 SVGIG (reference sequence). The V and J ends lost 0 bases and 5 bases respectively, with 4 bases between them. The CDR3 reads CAWSVAETQYF. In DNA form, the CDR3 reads TGTGCCTGGAGTGTAGCCGAGACCCAGTACTTC.

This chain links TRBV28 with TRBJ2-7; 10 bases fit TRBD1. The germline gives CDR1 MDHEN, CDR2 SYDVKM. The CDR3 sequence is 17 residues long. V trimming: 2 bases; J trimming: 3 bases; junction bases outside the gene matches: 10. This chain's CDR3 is CASSLRGTGAGNYEQYF. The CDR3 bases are TGTGCCAGCAGTTTAAGGGGGACAGGGGCAGGTAACTACGAGCAGTACTTC.

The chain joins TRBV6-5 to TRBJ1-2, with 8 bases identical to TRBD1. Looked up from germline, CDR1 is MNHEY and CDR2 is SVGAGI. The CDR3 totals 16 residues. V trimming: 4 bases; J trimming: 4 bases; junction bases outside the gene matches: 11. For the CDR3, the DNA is TGTGCCAGCAGTTCAGCAGGCGGGACAGGTCTCTATGGCTACACCTTC. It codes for CASSSAGGTGLYGYTF.